This entry is about one TCR beta chain. Its antigen is still unknown. The data are from a study of shared clonotypes between healthy human individuals. Looking at the study overall: Per-donor plates numbered three CD4 naive, three CD4 memory, two CD8 naive and one CD8 memory.

Per the authors' pipeline: ImmunoSEQ gave junction-only sequences without quality scores, so filtering differed. Repertoires were generated with immunoSEQ multiplex PCR, while TCRdb's copy carries only in-frame clones and drops some. The V and J calls and clone size are taken from that table; D and trimming were inferred from the DNA. Of around 2.1 million clones in the sample, approximately 94% were seen once. Germline V gives CDR1 SGHDT, CDR2 YYEEEE. The V gene end was trimmed by 3 bases and the J gene end by 1 base; junction bases not matched to a gene: 2. CDR3 size: 14 residues. Findings of the study overall: Naive subsets usually exceeded memory subsets in estimated richness. Sharing across four donors was highest in naive CD4 (around 5%) and lowest in memory CD8 (roughly 0.4%).

Terminally differentiated effector memory CD45RA+ cells were excluded from the naive CD8 cells, which were CD45RO-negative and positively selected for CCR7. The specimen sequenced was naive CD8+ T cells from PBMCs. The sequence derives from a man aged 18 to 29 in good health. Some clones in this sample may be carry-over from other donors' samples. The V gene is TRBV5-6, the J gene TRBJ2-7; 9 bases agree with TRBD1. Here the CDR3 DNA reads TGTGCCAGCAGCTCGACAGGGGGATCCTACGAGCAGTACTTC. Translation gives CASSSTGGSYEQYF.